The entry below gives a single TCR beta chain sequence along with its context. TCRdb's copy holds only in-frame clones and misses some; the assay was immunoSEQ multiplex PCR. The data hold more than 140,000 clones, with 80% to 90% observed a single time. The sample belongs to a study of blood T cell repertoires in COVID-19. The sequence was collected from a woman aged 60-75 years with acute or convalescent COVID-19. The sequenced sample consisted of peripheral blood.

The CDR3 here is CASSYESGTEAFF. The CDR3 region has the DNA TGTGCCAGCAGCTACGAATCGGGGACTGAAGCTTTCTTT. This chain links TRBV5-4 with TRBJ1-1; D uncertain. The CDR3 length is 13 residues. Trimming cost V 3 bases and J 5 bases, with 11 bases left between them. CDR1 is SGHNT, CDR2 YYREEE, per germline (reference sequence).